A single sample gave rise to the 21 T cell receptor beta chains below, sequenced in a study of T-cell memory formation after mild COVID-19. Each CDR3 protein gets one entry after TCRdb re-called the 5' RACE reads with MiXCR. This sample has fewer than 300,000 distinct CDR3 sequences; about 20% occur once, and the top ten carry 23%. Sequenced sample: PBMCs or a T cell subset sorted from them (not recorded which). These receptor sequences come from a man aged 18 to 30 who had mild COVID-19 (a few samples of this study predate the infection). Cell type and time point are not known.

The J gene is TRBJ1-2, the V gene TRBV6-2 or TRBV6-3, with a tentative D call TRBD1 (5 bases). The CDR3 is 13 residues long. V was shortened by 8 bases and J by 4 bases, with 14 bases between the two germline ends. The germline CDR1 and CDR2 sequences are MNHEY and SVGEGT. Here the CDR3 DNA reads TGTGCCAGCGGCAAGGGGTTTGGCTATGGCTACACCTTC. This sequence encodes CASGKGFGYGYTF.

The chain couples TRBV18 to TRBJ1-2, with D tentatively TRBD1 (5 bases). The germline gives CDR1 KGHSH, CDR2 LQKENI. The V end lost 3 bases, the J end lost 8 bases, and 16 bases lay between the germline ends. The CDR3 consists of 14 residues. As DNA, the CDR3 is TGTGCCAGCTCACCGATAGAGAAGGGGCAAGGCTACACCTTC. Translated: CASSPIEKGQGYTF.

This chain joins TRBV29-1 and TRBJ1-2; no clear D gene. This CDR3 region has 13 residues. V lost 1 base and J lost 5, with 11 bases in between. CDR1 is SQVTM, CDR2 ANQGSEA, per germline. CDR3 bases: TGCAGCGTTGAAGTGTCAGAACCGTATGGCTACACCTTC. This sequence encodes CSVEVSEPYGYTF.

As regards this clonotype: This may be a read error: a much more frequent sequence differs by one nucleotide. The V gene is TRBV20-1, the J gene TRBJ2-3; TRBD2 matches 7 bases. Germline CDR1 and CDR2: DFQATT and SNEGSKA (reference sequence). The V and J ends lost 4 bases and 1 base, in that order; junction bases with no gene match: 2. The CDR3 is 13 residues long. For the CDR3, the DNA is TGCAGTGCTACCGCGGGGGGCACAGATACGCAGTATTTT. Translating it yields CSATAGGTDTQYF.

This clonotype showed up just a few times. The rearrangement uses TRBV7-3 and TRBJ1-2; 8 bases map to TRBD1. Germline V lookup: CDR1 SGHTA, CDR2 FQGTGA. The CDR3 consists of 15 residues. Trimming cost V 5 bases and J 7 bases; bases outside gene matches: 12. The CDR3 DNA reads as TGTGCCAGCAGCGTAGGTCCGAGACAGGGGTCTGGCTACACCTTC. It encodes CASSVGPRQGSGYTF.

This clonotype was recorded a few times. The chain carries TRBV29-1 and TRBJ2-7; the D gene is possibly TRBD2 (5 bases). The germline V and J ends were trimmed by 6 bases and 7 bases, with 16 bases remaining between them. Germline CDR1 and CDR2: SQVTM and ANQGSEA. The CDR3 spans 12 residues. CDR3 loop: CSVEEVPGEQYF. The CDR3 nucleotides read TGCAGCGTAGAGGAGGTACCGGGGGAGCAGTACTTC.

The CDR3 DNA reads as TGTGCCAGCAGGCTAGCCTCGAACACCGGGGAGCTGTTTTTT. Amino acid sequence: CASRLASNTGELFF. V gene TRBV7-6 combines with J gene TRBJ2-2; a weak D match, TRBD2 (5 bases). CDR3 size: 14 residues. V was clipped by 6 bases and J by 0 bases, with 8 bases between them. The germline CDR1 and CDR2 sequences are SGHVS and FNYEAQ.

Comment on this clonotype: Relative to the germline gene, one junction end is altered; a read error may explain this. V usage is TRBV6-1 and J usage is TRBJ2-5; tentatively, D is TRBD1 or TRBD2 (6 bases each). The CDR3 loop spans 15 amino acids. The germline V gene has CDR1 MNHNS and CDR2 SASEGT. CDR3 bases: TGTGCCAGCCGGGGGCGGGCGGGACTTAGAGAGTCCCAGTACTTC. Protein product: CASRGRAGLRESQYF.

Notes on this clonotype: Compared with germline, one end of the junction differs, possibly owing to a read error. The chain carries TRBV7-7 and TRBJ2-5; D call uncertain. The CDR3 has 14 amino acids. Germline CDR1 and CDR2: SSHAT and FNYEAQ (reference sequence). CDR3 in amino acids: CASSPDAGPETQYF. The CDR3 DNA is TGTGCTAGCAGCCCGGACGCCGGACCAGAGACCCAGTACTTC.

A few counts support this clonotype. The V gene is TRBV12-3 or TRBV12-4, the J gene TRBJ2-7; D ambiguous. The V and J ends lost 4 bases and 2 bases respectively, with 9 bases between them. The CDR3 length is 13 residues. The CDR3 nucleotides are TGTGCCAGCAGTTACGCTAACCCCTACGAGCAGTACTTC. Translated, it gives CASSYANPYEQYF.

This clonotype was picked up a small number of times. The chain is built from TRBV6-5 and TRBJ1-6; D not certain. The CDR3 has 15 amino acids. CDR1 MNHEY and CDR2 SVGAGI come from the germline V gene. V was cut by 6 bases and J by 0 bases, with 9 bases left in between. The DNA of the CDR3 is TGTGCCAGCAGATTACAGAGCTCCTATAATTCACCCCTCCACTTT. It yields the protein CASRLQSSYNSPLHF.

The chain links TRBV4-1 to TRBJ2-2, with D possibly being TRBD1 (5 bases). The V gene lost 1 base and the J gene lost 6 bases, with 9 bases spanning the gap. This CDR3 has 14 residues. The germline CDR1 and CDR2 sequences are MGHRA and YSYEKL. The CDR3 loop is CASSQARAAGELFF. CDR3 bases: TGCGCCAGCAGCCAAGCCAGGGCTGCCGGGGAGCTGTTTTTT.

CDR3 region: CASRPGQGRDTQYF. The CDR3 coding sequence is TGTGCCAGCAGGCCGGGACAGGGGAGGGATACGCAGTATTTT. The rearrangement joins TRBV2 to TRBJ2-3; 10 bases match TRBD1. Germline CDR1 SNHLY, CDR2 FYNNEI. With 6 bases clipped from V and 6 bases from J, the junction kept 6 bases outside the gene matches. The CDR3 sequence is 14 residues long.

This chain uses TRBV5-8 with TRBJ2-1, with 8 bases matching TRBD2. The germline V gene has CDR1 SGHTS and CDR2 YDEGEE. This CDR3 spans 16 amino acids. J lost 4 bases, V lost 4 bases, and 10 bases had no gene match. The CDR3 protein is CASSPTGTRPYNEQFF. The DNA for the CDR3 is TGTGCCAGCAGCCCGACCGGGACTAGACCTTACAATGAGCAGTTCTTC.

This clonotype was observed a handful of times. The chain employs TRBV6-6 and TRBJ2-5; D gene ambiguous. This CDR3 is built from 15 residues. V was shortened by 6 bases and J by 2 bases, with 16 bases between the two germline ends. Germline V gene data show CDR1 as MNHNY and CDR2 as SVGAGI (reference sequence). In DNA form, the CDR3 reads TGTGCCAGCAGCTATAAAAGACCGTTTCAAGAGACCCAGTACTTC. Protein: CASSYKRPFQETQYF.

The chain carries TRBV18 and TRBJ1-5; 9 nucleotides match TRBD1. Germline V gene data show CDR1 as KGHSH and CDR2 as LQKENI. The CDR3 is 14 amino acids. Germline trimming cut 6 bases from V and 7 bases from J; bases unmatched to any gene: 7. DNA for the CDR3: TGTGCCAGCTCTGTAACAGGGGGCGTCCAGCCCCAGCATTTT. Protein: CASSVTGGVQPQHF.

This clonotype was found a few times. J is TRBJ1-1 and V is TRBV4-1; 10 bases align to TRBD1. V trimming: 0 bases; J trimming: 3 bases; junction bases outside the gene matches: 1. Looked up from germline, CDR1 is MGHRA and CDR2 is YSYEKL. CDR3 size: 15 residues. CDR3 DNA: TGCGCCAGCAGCCAAGAGGGGACAGGGGACACTGAAGCTTTCTTT. Translated, it gives CASSQEGTGDTEAFF.

The sample holds a few counts of this clonotype. The rearrangement uses TRBV20-1 and TRBJ2-7; D is unresolved. Germline V lookup: CDR1 DFQATT, CDR2 SNEGSKA (reference sequence). V was trimmed by 5 bases and J by 3 bases, leaving 14 bases between them. This CDR3 spans 13 amino acids. CDR3: CSAVRTTVYEQYF. Here the CDR3 DNA reads TGCAGTGCTGTACGAACCACGGTCTACGAGCAGTACTTC.

The sample holds many counts of this clonotype. V gene TRBV2 combines with J gene TRBJ1-2; D is possibly TRBD1 (6 bases). The germline V and J ends were trimmed by 7 bases and 0 bases, with 12 bases remaining between them. Germline CDR1 SNHLY, CDR2 FYNNEI. The CDR3 covers 14 residues. CDR3: CASKDSPSNYGYTF. The CDR3 nucleotides are TGTGCCAGCAAGGACAGCCCGTCTAACTATGGCTACACCTTC.

This clonotype was observed at least ten times. The V call is TRBV3-1, the J call TRBJ1-6; D unclear. Between the trimmed V and J ends, which lost 0 bases and 8 bases, there was a span of 5 bases. Germline values: CDR1 LGHDT, CDR2 YNNKEL (reference sequence). The CDR3 spans 13 residues. As DNA, the CDR3 is TGTGCCAGCAGCCAAGATTGGGATTCACCCCTCCACTTT. It is translated as CASSQDWDSPLHF.

V is TRBV20-1 and J is TRBJ1-2; D remains ambiguous. Between the trimmed V and J ends, which lost 0 bases and 3 bases, there was a span of 8 bases. Germline assignment: CDR1 DFQATT and CDR2 SNEGSKA (reference sequence). This CDR3 is built from 13 residues. The CDR3 coding sequence is TGCAGTGCTAGAGATGTATCCGACTATGGCTACACCTTC. Amino acids: CSARDVSDYGYTF.